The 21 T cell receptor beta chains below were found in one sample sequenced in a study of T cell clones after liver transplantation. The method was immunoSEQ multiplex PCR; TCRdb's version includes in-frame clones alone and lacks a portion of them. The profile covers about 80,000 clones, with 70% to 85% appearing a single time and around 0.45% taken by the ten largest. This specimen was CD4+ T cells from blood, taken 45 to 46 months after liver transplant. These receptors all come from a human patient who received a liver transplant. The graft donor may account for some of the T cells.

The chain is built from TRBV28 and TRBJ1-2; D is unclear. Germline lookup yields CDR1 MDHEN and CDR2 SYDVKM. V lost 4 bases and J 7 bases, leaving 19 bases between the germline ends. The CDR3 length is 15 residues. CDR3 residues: CASSSPRGSEIGYTF. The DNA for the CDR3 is TGTGCCAGCAGTTCCCCTCGAGGATCTGAGATTGGCTACACCTTC.

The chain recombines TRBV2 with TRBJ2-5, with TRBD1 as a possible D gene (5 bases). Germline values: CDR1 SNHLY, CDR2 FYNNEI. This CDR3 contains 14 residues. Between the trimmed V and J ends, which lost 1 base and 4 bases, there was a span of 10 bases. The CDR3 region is CASSEDGRGETQYF. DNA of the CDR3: TGTGCCAGCAGTGAAGATGGTAGGGGAGAGACCCAGTACTTC.

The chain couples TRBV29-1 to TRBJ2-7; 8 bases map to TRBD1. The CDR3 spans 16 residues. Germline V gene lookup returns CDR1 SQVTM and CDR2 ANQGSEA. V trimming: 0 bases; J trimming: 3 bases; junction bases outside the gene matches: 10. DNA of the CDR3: TGCAGCGTTGAAGAAGGTGACAGGGGCCCTTACTACGAGCAGTACTTC. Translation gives CSVEEGDRGPYYEQYF.

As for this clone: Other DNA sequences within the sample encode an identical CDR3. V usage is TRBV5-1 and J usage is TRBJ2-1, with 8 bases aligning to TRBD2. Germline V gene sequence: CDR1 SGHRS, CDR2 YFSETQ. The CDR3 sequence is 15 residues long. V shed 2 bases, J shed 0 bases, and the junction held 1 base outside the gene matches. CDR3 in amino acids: CASSFSGSSYNEQFF. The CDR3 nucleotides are TGCGCCAGCAGCTTCAGCGGGAGCTCCTACAATGAGCAGTTCTTC.

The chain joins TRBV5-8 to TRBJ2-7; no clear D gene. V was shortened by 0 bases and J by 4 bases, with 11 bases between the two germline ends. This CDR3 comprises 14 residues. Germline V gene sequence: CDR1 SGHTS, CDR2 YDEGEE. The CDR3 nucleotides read TGTGCCAGCAGCTTGGTAGCCGCCGATTACGAGCAGTACTTC. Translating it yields CASSLVAADYEQYF.

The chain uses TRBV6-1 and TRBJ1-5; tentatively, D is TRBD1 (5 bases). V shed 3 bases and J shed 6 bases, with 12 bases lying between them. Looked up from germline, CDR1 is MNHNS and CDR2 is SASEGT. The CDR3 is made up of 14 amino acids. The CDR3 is CASSEKGMVQPQHF. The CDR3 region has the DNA TGTGCCAGCAGTGAGAAGGGGATGGTTCAGCCCCAGCATTTT.

The CDR3 DNA follows: TGTGCCAGCAGCCCCCGCGGGGTGGCCAAAGGTAGGAACGAGCAGTACTTC. It translates to CASSPRGVAKGRNEQYF. This sequence joins TRBV7-9 and TRBJ2-7, with D possibly TRBD2 on 6 matching bases. Deletions cut 5 bases from V and 5 bases from J, with 25 bases between. Germline assignment: CDR1 SEHNR and CDR2 FQNEAQ (reference sequence). CDR3 size: 17 residues.

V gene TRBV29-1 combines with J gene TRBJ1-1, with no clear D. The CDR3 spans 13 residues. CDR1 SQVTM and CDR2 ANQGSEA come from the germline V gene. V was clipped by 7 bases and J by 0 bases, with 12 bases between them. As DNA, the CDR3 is TGCAGCGGGAAGAGATCTATGAACACTGAAGCTTTCTTT. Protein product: CSGKRSMNTEAFF.

The CDR3 region has the DNA TGTGCCAGCAAGGGCCTATTCTCGGAGAACACTGAAGCTTTCTTT. This translates into CASKGLFSENTEAFF. The chain is built from TRBV6-5 and TRBJ1-1; no definite D call. This CDR3 contains 15 residues. Germline lookup yields CDR1 MNHEY and CDR2 SVGAGI. V was clipped by 7 bases and J by 1 base, with 16 bases between them.

The CDR3 bases are TGTGCCAGCAGCACTAACCGGGACAGGGGGGGCTACACCTTC. Translated, it gives CASSTNRDRGGYTF. The rearrangement uses TRBV7-2 and TRBJ1-2; 11 nucleotides align to TRBD1. Per the germline V gene, CDR1 is SGHTA and CDR2 is FQGNSA. This CDR3 spans 14 amino acids. V shed 5 bases and J 8 bases; nucleotides not matched to a gene: 7.

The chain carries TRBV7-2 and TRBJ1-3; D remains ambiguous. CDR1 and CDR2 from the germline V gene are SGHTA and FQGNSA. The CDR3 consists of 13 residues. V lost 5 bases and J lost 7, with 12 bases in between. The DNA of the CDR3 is TGTGCCAGCAGCACGAATCCCAGGAACACCATATATTTT. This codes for CASSTNPRNTIYF.

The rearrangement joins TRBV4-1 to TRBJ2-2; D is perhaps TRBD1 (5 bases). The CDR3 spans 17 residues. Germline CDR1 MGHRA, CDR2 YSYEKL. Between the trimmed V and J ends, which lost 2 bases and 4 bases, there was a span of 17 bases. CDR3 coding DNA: TGCGCCAGCAGCCAACCAGGTTCCAGGGTAATCACCGGGGAGCTGTTTTTT. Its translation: CASSQPGSRVITGELFF.

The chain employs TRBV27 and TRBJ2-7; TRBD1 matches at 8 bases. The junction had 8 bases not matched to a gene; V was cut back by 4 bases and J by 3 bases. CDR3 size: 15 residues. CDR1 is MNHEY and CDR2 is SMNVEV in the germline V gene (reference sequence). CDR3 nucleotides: TGTGCCAGCAGTTCCCCCGGGGACAGGCTCTACGAGCAGTACTTC. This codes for CASSSPGDRLYEQYF.

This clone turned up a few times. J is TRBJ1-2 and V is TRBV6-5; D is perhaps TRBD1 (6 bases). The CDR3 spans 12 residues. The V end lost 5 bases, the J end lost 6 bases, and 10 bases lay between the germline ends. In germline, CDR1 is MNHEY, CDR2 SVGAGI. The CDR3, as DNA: TGTGCCAGCAGTGTACAGGGCCATGGCTACACCTTC. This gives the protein CASSVQGHGYTF.

The CDR3 DNA reads TGTGCCAGCAGTCCCCAAGTCCCAGATACGCAGTATTTT. This codes for CASSPQVPDTQYF. The chain links TRBV27 to TRBJ2-3; D is uncertain. The V end was cut by 5 bases, the J end by 4 bases, with 10 bases between. This CDR3 comprises 13 residues. From germline, CDR1 is MNHEY and CDR2 SMNVEV (reference sequence).

This CDR3 is CASSLDRSNYGYTF. The CDR3 coding sequence is TGTGCCAGCAGCTTAGATAGGTCGAACTATGGCTACACCTTC. The chain employs TRBV7-9 and TRBJ1-2; D call uncertain. This CDR3 comprises 14 residues. Germline CDR1 is SEHNR and CDR2 is FQNEAQ (reference sequence). V gave up 1 base and J gave up 2 bases, with 8 bases separating them.

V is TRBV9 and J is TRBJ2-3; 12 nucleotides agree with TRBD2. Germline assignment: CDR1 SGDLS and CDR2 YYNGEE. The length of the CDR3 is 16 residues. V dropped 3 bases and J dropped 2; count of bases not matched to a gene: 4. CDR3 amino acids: CASSEGTSGYTDTQYF. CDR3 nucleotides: TGTGCCAGCAGCGAGGGGACTAGCGGGTACACAGATACGCAGTATTTT.

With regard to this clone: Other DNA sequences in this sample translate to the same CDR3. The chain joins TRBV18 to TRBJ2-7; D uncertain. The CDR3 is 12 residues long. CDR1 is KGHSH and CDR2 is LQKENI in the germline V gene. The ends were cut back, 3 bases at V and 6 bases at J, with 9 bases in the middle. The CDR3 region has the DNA TGTGCCAGCTCACCGCGATCGGGCGAGCAGTACTTC. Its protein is CASSPRSGEQYF. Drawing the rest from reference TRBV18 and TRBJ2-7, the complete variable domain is NAGVMQNPRHLVRRRGQEARLRCSPMKGHSHVYWYRQLPEEGLKFMVYLQKENIIDESGMPKERFSAEFPKEGPSILRIQQVVRGDSAAYFCASSPRSGEQYFGPGTRLTVT.

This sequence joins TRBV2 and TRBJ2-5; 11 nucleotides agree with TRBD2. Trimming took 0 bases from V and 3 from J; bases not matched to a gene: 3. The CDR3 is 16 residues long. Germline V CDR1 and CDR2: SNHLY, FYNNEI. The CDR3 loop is CASSEAQLAGEETQYF. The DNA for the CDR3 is TGTGCCAGCAGTGAAGCGCAACTAGCGGGAGAAGAGACCCAGTACTTC.

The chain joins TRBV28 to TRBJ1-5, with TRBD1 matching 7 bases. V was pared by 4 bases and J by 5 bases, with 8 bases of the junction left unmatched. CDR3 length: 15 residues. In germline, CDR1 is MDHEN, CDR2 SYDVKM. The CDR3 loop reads CASSSTGQADQPQHF. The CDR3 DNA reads TGTGCCAGCAGTTCAACCGGACAGGCGGATCAGCCCCAGCATTTT.

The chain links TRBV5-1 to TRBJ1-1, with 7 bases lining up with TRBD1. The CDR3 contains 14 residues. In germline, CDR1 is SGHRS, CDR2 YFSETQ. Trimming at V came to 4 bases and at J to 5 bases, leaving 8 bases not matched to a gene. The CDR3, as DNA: TGCGCCAGCAGCCCACAGGGGTTAAGGACTGAAGCTTTCTTT. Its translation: CASSPQGLRTEAFF.